The rows below give T cell receptor beta chains drawn from one sample of a study of radiation and T cells in renal cell carcinoma. Here immunoSEQ multiplex PCR was the method, and the copy in TCRdb shows in-frame clones only, minus some. This sample yields fewer than 85,000 clones, of which approximately 90% are seen a single time; approximately 6% belongs to the top ten. The sequencing used blood, collected from a patient whose treatment included radiotherapy and nephrectomy. All receptors derive from a woman aged 65 to 85 with renal cell carcinoma. CDR3s include the opening cysteine and the closing phenylalanine or tryptophan. D genes are given only for firm matches. The size of a clone is reported for some rows only, either as once, few or many, or as a class for expanded clones.

j_call | v_call | clone_size | d_call | cdr3_aa | cdr3_nt
TRBJ2-1 | TRBV2 | . | . | CASSPGRGTNEQFF | TGTGCCAGCAGTCCGGGCCGAGGGACCAATGAGCAGTTCTTC
TRBJ1-1 | TRBV5-1 | once | TRBD1 | CASRGQGLTGVEAFF | TGCGCCAGCAGAGGACAGGGGCTAACGGGGGTTGAAGCTTTCTTT
TRBJ2-5 | TRBV5-1 | . | . | CASSLGHRIQETQYF | TGCGCCAGCAGCTTGGGACACAGAATCCAAGAGACCCAGTACTTC
TRBJ2-6 | TRBV7-2 | . | TRBD1 | CASSSGAGQGASGANVLTF | TGTGCCAGCAGCTCGGGTGCGGGACAGGGGGCTTCTGGGGCCAACGTCCTGACTTTC
TRBJ1-6 | TRBV6-4 | . | . | CASSFARGDSPLHF | TGTGCCAGCAGTTTTGCCAGGGGTGATTCACCCCTCCACTTT
TRBJ1-5 | TRBV28 | . | TRBD1 | CASSFGQGIQPQHF | TGTGCCAGCAGTTTTGGACAGGGAATCCAGCCCCAGCATTTT
TRBJ2-7 | TRBV29-1 | once | . | CSVVRGTSYEQYF | TGCAGCGTAGTACGGGGGACCTCCTACGAGCAGTACTTC
TRBJ1-5 | TRBV7-8 | . | . | CASSFITGINQPQHF | TGTGCCAGCAGCTTCATTACAGGGATCAATCAGCCCCAGCATTTT
TRBJ1-2 | TRBV30 | . | . | CAWNPGQNYGYTF | TGTGCCTGGAACCCGGGACAAAACTATGGCTACACCTTC
TRBJ2-1 | TRBV7-9 | few | . | CASSPGRSSYNEQFF | TGTGCCAGCAGCCCAGGGAGAAGCTCCTACAATGAGCAGTTCTTC
TRBJ2-3 | TRBV7-6 | once | TRBD2 | CASSSSGGDTQYF | TGTGCCAGCAGTTCTAGCGGGGGGGATACGCAGTATTTT
TRBJ2-1 | TRBV7-9 | . | . | CASSLAGRDNEQFF | TGTGCCAGCAGCTTAGCGGGTAGGGACAATGAGCAGTTCTTC
TRBJ2-3 | TRBV18 | . | . | CASSPSETDTQYF | TGTGCCAGCTCACCATCAGAAACAGATACGCAGTATTTT
TRBJ2-1 | TRBV7-2 | . | TRBD2 | CASSLVGGSYNEQFF | TGTGCCAGCAGCTTAGTCGGGGGGAGTTACAATGAGCAGTTCTTC
TRBJ2-1 | TRBV14 | . | . | CASSQAGLINEQFF | TGTGCCAGCAGCCAGGCCGGACTGATTAATGAGCAGTTCTTC
TRBJ2-2 | TRBV21-1 | . | . | CASSKAQMNTGELFF | TGTGCCAGCAGCAAAGCGCAGATGAACACCGGGGAGCTGTTTTTT
TRBJ1-1 | TRBV19 | . | . | CASSIDRGTEAFF | TGTGCCAGTAGTATAGACAGGGGCACTGAAGCTTTCTTT
TRBJ2-1 | TRBV5-4 | . | . | CASSLGTDVHEQFF | TGTGCCAGCAGCTTGGGGACAGACGTGCATGAGCAGTTCTTC
TRBJ1-1 | TRBV7-9 | . | . | CASSRGVVAEAFF | TGTGCCAGCAGCCGGGGGGTAGTCGCTGAAGCTTTCTTT
TRBJ1-2 | TRBV7-9 | . | TRBD1 | CASSLGQGGYGYTF | TGTGCCAGCAGCTTAGGACAGGGTGGATATGGCTACACCTTC
TRBJ2-4 | TRBV28 | . | TRBD1 | CASSPLQGAKNIQYF | TGTGCCAGCAGCCCCTTACAGGGGGCCAAAAACATTCAGTACTTC
TRBJ1-3 | TRBV5-1 | . | TRBD1 | CASSFLGDSTGNTIYF | TGCGCCAGCAGCTTCCTCGGGGACAGTACTGGAAACACCATATATTTT
TRBJ1-1 | TRBV29-1 | few | . | CSARGYTEAFF | TGCAGCGCGAGGGGTTACACTGAAGCTTTCTTT
TRBJ2-4 | TRBV5-1 | . | . | CASSFGVAKNIQYF | TGCGCCAGCAGCTTCGGAGTGGCCAAAAACATTCAGTACTTC
TRBJ2-5 | TRBV4-2 | . | TRBD2 | CASSQGTSGGEETQYF | TGTGCCAGCAGCCAGGGGACTAGCGGGGGGGAAGAGACCCAGTACTTC
TRBJ1-4 | TRBV19 | . | . | CASSVSGQANEKLFF | TGTGCCAGTAGTGTTTCCGGTCAGGCTAATGAAAAACTGTTTTTT
TRBJ1-2 | TRBV7-2 | . | TRBD1 | CASSLPGQGGGYTF | TGTGCCAGCAGCTTACCCGGACAGGGAGGTGGCTACACCTTC
TRBJ2-2 | TRBV9 | . | . | CASSAPGRNGAGELFF | TGTGCCAGCAGCGCACCGGGAAGAAACGGCGCCGGGGAGCTGTTTTTT
TRBJ2-1 | TRBV19 | . | . | CASSIPENEQFF | TGTGCCAGTAGTATTCCTGAGAATGAGCAGTTCTTC
TRBJ1-5 | TRBV28 | . | . | CASSLYGGRSRPTQHF | TGTGCCAGCAGTTTATACGGAGGGCGGTCCCGACCCACCCAGCATTTT
TRBJ2-1 | TRBV13 | . | TRBD2 | CASSLGLAGGGGEQFF | TGTGCCAGCAGCTTAGGACTAGCGGGGGGAGGCGGTGAGCAGTTCTTC
TRBJ2-5 | TRBV4-2 | . | TRBD2 | CASSQGGGAGETQYF | TGTGCCAGCAGCCAAGGCGGGGGGGCCGGGGAGACCCAGTACTTC
TRBJ2-7 | TRBV19 | . | . | CASSIDLPGEQYF | TGTGCCAGTAGTATAGACTTGCCGGGGGAGCAGTACTTC
TRBJ2-1 | TRBV9 | . | . | CASSVGGNPYNEQFF | TGTGCCAGCAGCGTAGGAGGAAATCCCTACAATGAGCAGTTCTTC
TRBJ2-7 | TRBV18 | . | . | CASSPGRGEQYF | TGTGCCAGCTCACCAGGTCGCGGCGAGCAGTACTTC
TRBJ2-2 | TRBV7-2 | . | TRBD1 | CASSLRQGITGELFF | TGTGCCAGCAGCTTAAGACAGGGAATTACCGGGGAGCTGTTTTTT
TRBJ2-7 | TRBV10-3 | . | . | CAISESGTTGEQYF | TGTGCCATCAGTGAATCCGGGACAACGGGGGAGCAGTACTTC
TRBJ1-2 | TRBV19 | . | . | CASSMMAGRAGYTF | TGTGCCAGTAGTATGATGGCCGGAAGAGCTGGCTACACCTTC
TRBJ2-1 | TRBV19 | . | . | CASSIGTMEQFF | TGTGCCAGTAGTATCGGGACAATGGAGCAGTTCTTC
TRBJ2-1 | TRBV6-5 | . | . | CASSYGPYNEQFF | TGTGCCAGCAGTTACGGCCCCTACAATGAGCAGTTCTTC
TRBJ2-2 | TRBV6-1 | . | . | CASRPGGNTGELFF | TGTGCCAGCAGGCCCGGGGGGAACACCGGGGAGCTGTTTTTT
TRBJ2-5 | TRBV13 | . | . | CASSSLGEIGEETQYF | TGTGCCAGCAGCTCCCTGGGGGAAATTGGGGAGGAGACCCAGTACTTC
TRBJ1-4 | TRBV11-2 | . | . | CASSRGGDNEKLFF | TGTGCCAGCAGCCGGGGGGGCGATAATGAAAAACTGTTTTTT
TRBJ2-4 | TRBV10-1 | . | . | CARERAPGADKNIQYF | TGCGCCAGGGAGAGGGCCCCCGGGGCTGACAAAAACATTCAGTACTTC
TRBJ2-5 | TRBV29-1 | . | TRBD1 | CSVGDREKYF | TGCAGCGTTGGTGACAGGGAAAAGTACTTC
TRBJ2-5 | TRBV7-6 | . | TRBD2 | CASSLASLVAGGAQYF | TGTGCCAGCAGCTTAGCTTCCCTTGTTGCGGGGGGGGCCCAGTACTTC
TRBJ1-1 | TRBV7-9 | . | . | CASTVAGAPKNTEAFF | TGTGCCAGCACCGTAGCAGGGGCCCCGAAGAACACTGAAGCTTTCTTT
TRBJ1-4 | TRBV5-1 | . | . | CASSLSGGQSEKLFF | TGCGCCAGCAGCTTGTCGGGGGGCCAGAGTGAAAAACTGTTTTTT
TRBJ1-2 | TRBV29-1 | . | . | CSVETGPRYGYTF | TGCAGCGTTGAGACAGGTCCCCGGTATGGCTACACCTTC
TRBJ1-6 | TRBV4-3 | . | . | CASSQRGQGGNSPLHF | TGCGCCAGCAGCCAACGCGGGCAGGGTGGAAATTCACCCCTCCACTTT
TRBJ2-1 | TRBV28 | . | . | CAPLEALVDYNEQFF | TGTGCCCCCCTGGAGGCCCTGGTAGACTACAATGAGCAGTTCTTC
TRBJ2-5 | TRBV11-3 | . | TRBD1 | CASSPDRAEETQYF | TGTGCCAGCAGCCCCGACAGGGCAGAAGAGACCCAGTACTTC
TRBJ2-1 | TRBV7-9 | . | TRBD2 | CASSSSGAYNEQFF | TGTGCCAGCAGCTCTAGCGGGGCCTACAATGAGCAGTTCTTC
TRBJ2-1 | TRBV5-1 | . | TRBD1 | CASSLLRGHNEQFF | TGCGCCAGCAGCTTGTTGAGGGGGCACAATGAGCAGTTCTTC
TRBJ1-2 | TRBV6-5 | . | . | CASSYSARGSYGYTF | TGTGCCAGCAGTTACTCGGCCAGGGGTTCGTATGGCTACACCTTC
TRBJ1-2 | TRBV5-1 | . | . | CASSLDWKNYGYTF | TGCGCCAGCAGCTTGGACTGGAAAAACTATGGCTACACCTTC
TRBJ2-3 | TRBV9 | . | . | CASSLGVGNRADTQYF | TGTGCCAGCAGCCTAGGGGTGGGGAATCGCGCAGATACGCAGTATTTT
TRBJ2-5 | TRBV2 | . | TRBD2 | CASSVGLAGRETQYF | TGTGCCAGCAGTGTGGGACTAGCGGGAAGGGAGACCCAGTACTTC